Sequencing of this T cell receptor (beta chain) was carried out in a study of blood T cell repertoires in COVID-19. Study context: Samples came from the United States, Italy and Spain, spanning acute and convalescent COVID-19. From T cells, B-cell-depleted T cells, or PBMCs came the material, which was cDNA or gDNA.

V lost 7 bases to trimming and J lost 3 bases; unmatched junction nucleotides: 6. The length of the CDR3 is 15 residues. The germline V gene has CDR1 LNHDA and CDR2 SQIVND (reference sequence). As handled by the study authors: Using reference gene primer amplification, nucleated cell counts were estimated. The protocol was immunoSEQ multiplex PCR, while the TCRdb copy is restricted to in-frame clones and leaves out a portion. The V and J calls and clone size were taken over from that table, and D and trimming were inferred from the DNA. The repertoire includes approximately 70,000 clones, roughly 80% of them detected once, and about 0.87% sits in the top ten.

The rearrangement joins TRBV19 to TRBJ2-3; 11 nucleotides match TRBD1. Material: peripheral blood. The clonotype comes from a woman in her 70s with acute or convalescent COVID-19. The CDR3 DNA follows: TGTGCCAGTAATTTGGGGACAGGGGGGACAGATACGCAGTATTTT. Its translation: CASNLGTGGTDTQYF.